Following are 5 T cell receptor beta chains from one sample sequenced in a study of blood T cell repertoires in COVID-19. Assay: immunoSEQ multiplex PCR; the TCRdb copy retains only in-frame clones and omits some. Among around 270,000 clones, around 84% were seen once, and the ten largest hold 1.5%. The sequencing sample was made of peripheral blood. All receptors come from a woman in her thirties or forties who had recovered from COVID-19.

This chain uses TRBV7-2 with TRBJ2-7; perhaps TRBD1 as D (6 bases). Trimming cost V 6 bases and J 6 bases, with 18 bases left between them. The CDR3 has 14 residues. Germline V CDR1 and CDR2: SGHTA, FQGNSA. CDR3 sequence: CASREDRIAREQYF. CDR3 DNA: TGTGCCAGCAGAGAAGACAGGATAGCGCGCGAGCAGTACTTC.

This rearrangement joins TRBV19 to TRBJ2-7; 11 nucleotides agree with TRBD1. The CDR3 is 14 residues long. Germline trimming cut 7 bases from V and 4 bases from J; bases unmatched to any gene: 6. The V gene's germline CDR1 is LNHDA and CDR2 SQIVND (reference sequence). The CDR3 DNA reads as TGTGCCAGTACTCGGACAGGGGGCCTTTACGAGCAGTACTTC. Translating gives CASTRTGGLYEQYF.

The table lists this clone with a few counts. The rearrangement links TRBV2 to TRBJ2-2, with D possibly TRBD1 on 6 matching bases. V was cut by 5 bases and J by 1 base, with 11 bases left in between. There are 15 residues in the CDR3. CDR1 is SNHLY, CDR2 FYNNEI, per germline. In DNA, the CDR3 is TGTGCCAGCAGTACAGGGTTGGGGAACACCGGGGAGCTGTTTTTT. Translated: CASSTGLGNTGELFF. Variable domain in full (rest from reference TRBV2 and TRBJ2-2): EPEVTQTPSHQVTQMGQEVILRCVPISNHLYFYWYRQILGQKVEFLVSFYNNEISEKSEIFDDQFSVERPDGSNFTLKIRSTKLEDSAMYFCASSTGLGNTGELFFGEGSRLTVL.

The chain uses TRBV3-1 (or the pseudogene TRBV3-2) and TRBJ2-2; no reliable D call. V lost 2 bases and J lost 3, with 10 bases in between. Germline CDR1 reads LGHDT; CDR2 reads YNNKEL (reference sequence). This CDR3 is built from 15 residues. CDR3 amino acids: CASSQRSLDTGELFF. The CDR3 DNA sequence: TGTGCCAGCAGCCAACGAAGCCTTGACACCGGGGAGCTGTTTTTT.

The J gene is TRBJ2-7, the V gene TRBV5-1, with a weak D call TRBD1 (6 bases). V was trimmed by 0 bases and J by 3 bases, leaving 7 bases between them. In germline, CDR1 is SGHRS, CDR2 YFSETQ. The CDR3 consists of 13 residues. Here the CDR3 reads CASSLDRVYEQYF. CDR3 DNA sequence: TGCGCCAGCAGCTTGGACAGGGTCTACGAGCAGTACTTC.